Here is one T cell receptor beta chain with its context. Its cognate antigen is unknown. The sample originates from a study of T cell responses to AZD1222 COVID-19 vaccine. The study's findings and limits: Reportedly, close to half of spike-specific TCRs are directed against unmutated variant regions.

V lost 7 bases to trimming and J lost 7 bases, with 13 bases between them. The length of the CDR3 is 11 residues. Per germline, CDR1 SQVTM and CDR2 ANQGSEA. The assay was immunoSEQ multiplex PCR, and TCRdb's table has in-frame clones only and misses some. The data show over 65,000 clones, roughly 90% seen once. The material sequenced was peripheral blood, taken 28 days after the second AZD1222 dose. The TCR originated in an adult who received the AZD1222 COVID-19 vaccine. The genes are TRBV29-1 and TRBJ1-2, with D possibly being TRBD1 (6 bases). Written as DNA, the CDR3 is TGCAGCGGGTGGGGGGCCGGTGGCTACACCTTC. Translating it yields CSGWGAGGYTF.